This TCR beta chain was captured in a study of blood T cell repertoires in COVID-19. Study details: The origin of the acute and convalescent COVID-19 samples was the United States, Italy and Spain. Sample material is recorded as cDNA or gDNA derived from T cells, B-cell-depleted T cells, or PBMCs.

This CDR3 is 15 amino acids long. V shed 2 bases, J shed 2 bases, and the junction held 4 bases outside the gene matches. In germline, CDR1 is SGHDN, CDR2 FVKESK. Under the authors' procedure: Reference gene primer amplification gave nucleated cell count estimates. This table comes from immunoSEQ multiplex PCR, and its TCRdb copy is limited to in-frame clones, with some not included. That table gives V, J and clone size, and the DNA gave D and trimming. In the table there are 150,000 to 200,000 clones, around 85% of which are singletons. The gene calls are TRBV14 and TRBJ2-3, with TRBD2 matching over 7 bases. The source of this sequence is a man in his 60s with acute or convalescent COVID-19. Sequenced material: peripheral blood. The CDR3 loop is CASSQPAGYTDTQYF. The CDR3, as DNA: TGTGCCAGCAGCCAACCAGCGGGATACACAGATACGCAGTATTTT.